Listed here are 7 T cell receptor beta chains from one sample, sequenced in a study of blood T cell repertoires in COVID-19. Here immunoSEQ multiplex PCR was the method, and the copy in TCRdb shows in-frame clones only, minus some. The sample records about 240,000 clones, just under 85% being singletons. Sequencing was carried out using peripheral blood. These receptors were collected from a man aged 50-60 years with acute or convalescent COVID-19.

The chain recombines TRBV13 with TRBJ1-5, with D tentatively TRBD1 (5 bases). Trimming removed 0 bases at V and 4 bases at J, with 13 bases between. The germline gives CDR1 PRHDT, CDR2 FYEKMQ (reference sequence). The CDR3 is 16 amino acids. CDR3 bases: TGTGCCAGCAGCTTAGGCGGCGGGGCAGGTAATCAGCCCCAGCATTTT. It specifies CASSLGGGAGNQPQHF.

The V gene is TRBV7-3, the J gene TRBJ2-1, with 11 bases identical to TRBD2. Germline values: CDR1 SGHTA, CDR2 FQGTGA. The CDR3 totals 16 residues. The ends lost 5 bases at V and 7 bases at J; junction bases unmatched: 10. The CDR3 loop reads CASSPLAGGPGNEQFF. Here the CDR3 DNA reads TGTGCCAGCAGCCCATTAGCGGGAGGGCCCGGGAATGAGCAGTTCTTC.

The chain employs TRBV7-2 and TRBJ2-1; 9 bases line up with TRBD2. CDR1 is SGHTA, CDR2 FQGNSA, per germline. The CDR3 runs to 15 residues. J gave up 7 bases and V 6 bases, and 10 bases lay outside the gene matches. CDR3: CASSPIAGVLNEQFF. The CDR3 region has the DNA TGTGCCAGCAGTCCAATAGCGGGAGTGTTGAATGAGCAGTTCTTC.

This chain uses TRBV10-3 with TRBJ2-1, with TRBD1 matching 8 bases. Unmatched junction bases numbered 6, after V lost 6 bases and J lost 2 bases. Germline V gene lookup returns CDR1 ENHRY and CDR2 SYGVKD. The CDR3 runs to 15 residues. The CDR3 sequence is CAIRPDRGPYNEQFF. The CDR3 DNA is TGTGCCATCAGACCTGACAGGGGACCCTACAATGAGCAGTTCTTC.

This chain links TRBV5-1 with TRBJ2-2; maybe TRBD2 (6 bases). The CDR3 consists of 17 residues. In germline, CDR1 is SGHRS, CDR2 YFSETQ. The V end lost 5 bases, the J end lost 4 bases, and 21 bases lay between the germline ends. Written as DNA, the CDR3 is TGCGCCAGCAGACCTCCACCAGGCGGGATGGGCACCGGGGAGCTGTTTTTT. It translates to CASRPPPGGMGTGELFF.

The V and J genes are TRBV9 and TRBJ2-2; 10 bases align to TRBD2. The CDR3 contains 16 residues. After removal of 1 base from V and 5 bases from J, the junction contained 5 bases not matched to a gene. The germline CDR1 and CDR2 sequences are SGDLS and YYNGEE. The CDR3 coding sequence is TGTGCCAGCAGCGTAAGTCTAGCGGGAGAGACCGGGGAGCTGTTTTTT. As protein: CASSVSLAGETGELFF.

The V and J genes are TRBV11-1 and TRBJ1-2; 8 bases align to TRBD1. Germline V CDR1 and CDR2: SGHAT, FQDESV (reference sequence). The CDR3 extends over 15 amino acids. Unmatched junction bases numbered 5, after V lost 1 base and J lost 4 bases. CDR3 amino acids: CASSLGQGAGYGYTF. The CDR3 DNA follows: TGTGCCAGCAGCTTAGGCCAGGGGGCTGGCTATGGCTACACCTTC.